This T cell receptor beta chain was captured in a study of shared clonotypes between healthy human individuals. Study summary: Plates per donor: three CD4 naive, three CD4 memory, two CD8 naive, one CD8 memory.

Clones were sequenced by immunoSEQ multiplex PCR, and TCRdb holds only the in-frame ones, with some missing. The profile shows about 1.5 million clones, approximately 98% of them singletons. The CDR3 has 16 residues. The V end was cut by 5 bases, the J end by 9 bases, with 23 bases between. The germline V gene encodes CDR1 SGHVS and CDR2 FQNEAQ. CD4+ cell separation produced CD45RA+ naive and CD45RA-negative memory subsets. The chain uses TRBV7-8 and TRBJ2-1; D is unclear. The sequenced sample consisted of naive CD4+ T cells sorted from blood. As to subset: CD45RA+ positively selected. The TCR comes from a man between 25 and 39 years old in good health. The CDR3: CASSKNLLTTRSEQFF. Here the CDR3 DNA reads TGTGCCAGCAGCAAAAACCTACTCACCACCCGTAGTGAGCAGTTCTTC.